Listed below are T cell receptor beta chains from one sample, sequenced in a study of blood T cell repertoires in COVID-19. Profiling relied on immunoSEQ multiplex PCR, and the TCRdb table lists in-frame clones only, not all of them. The table has some 250,000 clones, approximately 90% seen once; the top ten hold 0.99%. Sequencing was done on a sample of peripheral blood. All receptors derive from a woman in her thirties or forties who had recovered from COVID-19. Both conserved end residues are part of each CDR3. The D gene is left open where the match is weak. Clone size appears in some rows only: once, few, many, or a class for an expanded clone.

.	TRBV30	TRBJ1-1	.	CAWRPGRTEAFF	TGTGCCTGGAGGCCGGGTCGCACTGAAGCTTTCTTT
.	TRBV7-9	TRBJ1-1	.	CASKVTAGHTEAFF	TGTGCCAGCAAAGTCACCGCGGGGCACACTGAAGCTTTCTTT
.	TRBV19	TRBJ1-1	TRBD1	CASRPGQGGTEAFF	TGTGCCAGTAGACCAGGACAGGGGGGCACTGAAGCTTTCTTT
once	TRBV3-1/TRBV3-2	TRBJ2-3	TRBD2	CASSPRGRTDTQYF	TGTGCCAGCAGCCCCCGCGGGAGGACAGATACGCAGTATTTT
.	TRBV5-4	TRBJ2-3	TRBD2	CASSPGLAGVEDTQYF	TGTGCCAGCAGCCCGGGACTAGCGGGAGTTGAAGATACGCAGTATTTT
.	TRBV5-1	TRBJ2-5	TRBD2	CASSLGPSGSGLHHQETQYF	TGCGCCAGCAGCTTGGGGCCCAGCGGGAGCGGCCTCCATCACCAAGAGACCCAGTACTTC
.	TRBV19	TRBJ1-3	TRBD1	CASSKRDRVAGNTIYF	TGTGCCAGTAGTAAGCGGGACAGGGTAGCTGGAAACACCATATATTTT
.	TRBV6-5	TRBJ2-1	TRBD1	CASSYSRTGAYNEQFF	TGTGCCAGCAGTTACTCTCGGACAGGGGCCTACAATGAGCAGTTCTTC
once	TRBV6-5	TRBJ1-3	.	CASSYSGSHSGNTIYF	TGTGCCAGCAGTTACTCGGGCAGTCACTCTGGAAACACCATATATTTT
.	TRBV6-6	TRBJ1-3	.	CASTTGRLGNTIYF	TGTGCCAGCACCACAGGGAGATTGGGAAACACCATATATTTT
few	TRBV27	TRBJ1-5	TRBD1	CASSFNRDRGGNQPQHF	TGTGCCAGCAGTTTCAATCGGGACAGGGGGGGCAATCAGCCCCAGCATTTT
.	TRBV28	TRBJ2-2	.	CASSFTSRTNTGELFF	TGTGCCAGCAGTTTCACTAGCCGAACGAACACCGGGGAGCTGTTTTTT
.	TRBV27	TRBJ2-1	TRBD1	CASSLGQGPNEQFF	TGTGCCAGCAGTTTAGGACAGGGACCCAATGAGCAGTTCTTC
.	TRBV7-9	TRBJ2-1	.	CASSPLGRDNEQFF	TGTGCCAGCAGCCCCCTGGGCAGGGACAATGAGCAGTTCTTC
.	TRBV7-2	TRBJ2-3	.	CASSLRQGSTDTQYF	TGTGCCAGCAGCTTGCGGCAGGGTAGCACAGATACGCAGTATTTT
few	TRBV18	TRBJ1-4	.	CASSPLSSSRQGEKLFF	TGTGCCAGCTCACCCCTCTCTAGTTCGAGGCAAGGTGAAAAACTGTTTTTT
.	TRBV7-9	TRBJ1-1	TRBD1	CASSPPGQGVLTEAFF	TGTGCCAGCAGCCCCCCGGGACAGGGGGTTCTCACTGAAGCTTTCTTT
.	TRBV7-2	TRBJ1-1	.	CASSLAGPGMNTEAFF	TGTGCCAGCAGCTTAGCAGGCCCGGGAATGAACACTGAAGCTTTCTTT
.	TRBV6-5	TRBJ2-2	TRBD1	CASKDRGLTGELFF	TGTGCCAGCAAGGACAGGGGGCTCACCGGGGAGCTGTTTTTT
.	TRBV10-3	TRBJ1-6	TRBD1	CAISVEGASYNSPLHF	TGTGCCATCAGTGTCGAGGGGGCCTCCTATAATTCACCCCTCCACTTT
.	TRBV7-7	TRBJ2-7	TRBD1	CASSLQGQAEQYF	TGTGCTAGCAGCCTCCAGGGACAGGCCGAGCAGTACTTC
once	TRBV4-3	TRBJ2-1	TRBD1	CASSQESRDRGEHEQFF	TGCGCCAGCAGCCAAGAGTCACGGGACAGGGGGGAGCATGAGCAGTTCTTC
.	TRBV30	TRBJ1-5	.	CAWSAPGVSQHF	TGTGCCTGGAGTGCCCCCGGGGTGTCCCAGCATTTT
once	TRBV14	TRBJ1-2	TRBD1	CASSQGDRANF	TGTGCCAGCAGCCAAGGGGACAGGGCCAACTTC
.	TRBV28	TRBJ2-3	TRBD2	CASSFQGLAHSTDTQYF	TGTGCCAGCAGTTTTCAAGGACTAGCGCATAGCACAGATACGCAGTATTTT
once	TRBV7-9	TRBJ2-1	.	CASSLVSYEQFF	TGTGCCAGCAGCTTAGTCTCTTATGAGCAGTTCTTC
.	TRBV19	TRBJ1-3	.	CASSIEPGHTGNTIYF	TGTGCCAGTAGTATTGAACCGGGACACACGGGAAACACCATATATTTT
.	TRBV7-8	TRBJ1-1	TRBD1	CASSPVGQGPFF	TGTGCCAGCAGCCCTGTCGGACAGGGCCCTTTCTTT
few	TRBV15	TRBJ2-7	.	CATSRGEYEQYF	TGTGCCACCAGCAGAGGGGAGTACGAGCAGTACTTC